The 21 T cell receptor beta chains below all came from one sample that was sequenced in a study of radiotherapy plus CTLA-4 blockade in lung cancer. The method was immunoSEQ multiplex PCR; TCRdb's version includes in-frame clones alone and lacks a portion of them. In the table there are 60,000 to 75,000 clones, around 69% of which are singletons. The specimen was peripheral blood, collected from a patient treated with radiotherapy plus ipilimumab. These receptors all stem from a human donor with non-small cell lung cancer whose response to radiotherapy plus ipilimumab could not be evaluated. Some clones in this sample may be carry-over from other donors' samples.

V usage is TRBV2 and J usage is TRBJ1-5; 7 nucleotides align to TRBD1. This CDR3 comprises 15 residues. The junction had 5 bases not matched to a gene; V was cut back by 6 bases and J by 0 bases. Germline V gene sequence: CDR1 SNHLY, CDR2 FYNNEI. The CDR3 bases are TGTGCCAGCAGGATGGACAGGAATAGCAATCAGCCCCAGCATTTT. It encodes CASRMDRNSNQPQHF.

This clone was seen more than once but under ten times. This chain joins TRBV4-3 and TRBJ1-2; a possible D gene is TRBD1 (5 bases). This CDR3 has 16 residues. Germline loops: CDR1 LGHNA, CDR2 YSLEER. The V end was cut by 1 base, the J end by 7 bases, with 19 bases between. In DNA form, the CDR3 reads TGCGCCAGCAGCCAAGCCGCGGGGGGGAGTATGGTTGGCTACACCTTC. Its translation is CASSQAAGGSMVGYTF.

V gene TRBV5-1 combines with J gene TRBJ1-4; a weak D match, TRBD1 (5 bases). The CDR3 extends over 14 amino acids. V gave up 2 bases and J gave up 7 bases, with 12 bases separating them. Looked up from germline, CDR1 is SGHRS and CDR2 is YFSETQ. Written as DNA, the CDR3 is TGCGCCAGCAGCTTTTCAGGGAGGAGTGAAAAACTGTTTTTT. Its translation: CASSFSGRSEKLFF.

The table lists this clone with a few counts. This rearrangement joins TRBV10-3 to TRBJ2-7; TRBD1 aligns across 12 bases. With 10 bases clipped from V and 6 bases from J, the junction kept 7 bases outside the gene matches. The germline V gene encodes CDR1 ENHRY and CDR2 SYGVKD. The CDR3 has 13 residues. CDR3 sequence: CATSGTGGAEQYF. In DNA, the CDR3 is TGTGCCACCTCCGGGACAGGGGGCGCCGAGCAGTACTTC.

This clone turned up a few times. The chain employs TRBV19 and TRBJ1-2; D not certain. Germline V CDR1 and CDR2: LNHDA, SQIVND (reference sequence). With 6 bases removed from V and 3 bases from J, the gap between germline ends came to 14 bases. This CDR3 has 14 amino acids. The CDR3 is CASRPSRQDYGYTF. In DNA form, the CDR3 reads TGTGCCAGTAGGCCCTCCCGGCAGGACTATGGCTACACCTTC.

The chain recombines TRBV19 with TRBJ1-4; 7 bases are shared with TRBD1. This CDR3 has 15 amino acids. The germline V gene encodes CDR1 LNHDA and CDR2 SQIVND (reference sequence). Trimming at V came to 1 base and at J to 8 bases, leaving 7 bases not matched to a gene. The DNA of the CDR3 is TGTGCCAGTAGTATAGGCACAACCAGGGGGGAAAAACTGTTTTTT. Protein sequence: CASSIGTTRGEKLFF.

The V call is TRBV5-1, the J call TRBJ2-1; the match to TRBD2 covers 9 bases. Germline-derived CDR1 and CDR2 are SGHRS and YFSETQ. This CDR3 comprises 15 residues. V lost 4 bases, J lost 3 bases, and 5 bases stayed unmatched. The CDR3 coding sequence is TGCGCCAGCAGCGCTAGCGGGGCAGACTACAATGAGCAGTTCTTC. As protein: CASSASGADYNEQFF.

CDR3 bases: TGTGCCAGCTCCCGACAGGGAGCCAAAAACATTCAGTACTTC. Translating gives CASSRQGAKNIQYF. The J gene is TRBJ2-4, the V gene TRBV18, with TRBD1 matching over 7 bases. J gave up 0 bases and V 6 bases, and 2 bases lay outside the gene matches. The CDR3 is 14 amino acids. Germline V gene data show CDR1 as KGHSH and CDR2 as LQKENI.

J is TRBJ1-5 and V is TRBV6-4; no definite D call. The CDR3 is 14 residues long. Germline loops: CDR1 MRHNA, CDR2 SNTAGT. Trimming took 6 bases from V and 5 from J, leaving 14 bases between them. CDR3 DNA sequence: TGTGCCAGCAGCCCCTTTGAGGGTGATCAGCCCCAGCATTTT. Protein product: CASSPFEGDQPQHF.

The chain is built from TRBV5-6 and TRBJ2-7; 9 nucleotides agree with TRBD1. From germline, CDR1 is SGHDT and CDR2 YYEEEE. V was clipped by 4 bases and J by 2 bases; unmatched bases: 1. CDR3 length equals 13 residues. CDR3 sequence reads: CASSRQGAYEQYF. Here the CDR3 DNA reads TGTGCCAGCAGCAGACAGGGGGCCTACGAGCAGTACTTC.

The chain is built from TRBV25-1 and TRBJ2-5; perhaps TRBD1 as D (6 bases). Per the germline V gene, CDR1 is MGHDK and CDR2 is SYGVNS. CDR3 size: 15 residues. V was trimmed by 8 bases and J by 3 bases, leaving 19 bases between them. In DNA form, the CDR3 reads TGTGCCAGCCTCTCTCTCAGGGACATCAAAGAGACCCAGTACTTC. Its translation is CASLSLRDIKETQYF. Supplemented by reference TRBV25-1 and TRBJ2-5, the full variable domain reads EADIYQTPRYLVIGTGKKITLECSQTMGHDKMYWYQQDPGMELHLIHYSYGVNSTEKGDLSSESTVSRIRTEHFPLTLESARPSHTSQYLCASLSLRDIKETQYFGPGTRLLVL.

The chain uses TRBV5-1 and TRBJ1-1, with TRBD1 identical over 7 bases. Germline loops: CDR1 SGHRS, CDR2 YFSETQ. J gave up 5 bases and V 4 bases, and 11 bases lay outside the gene matches. This CDR3 comprises 15 residues. The CDR3 coding sequence is TGCGCCAGCAGCACGGGACAGTGGCCTGGAACTGAAGCTTTCTTT. Residues: CASSTGQWPGTEAFF.

J is TRBJ1-2 and V is TRBV5-1; tentatively, D is TRBD1 (5 bases). The CDR3 length is 15 residues. The germline gives CDR1 SGHRS, CDR2 YFSETQ. V was cut by 4 bases and J by 6 bases, with 19 bases left in between. Written as DNA, the CDR3 is TGCGCCAGCAGCACCGGGACTGCGGTGTTGGATGGCTACACCTTC. It translates to CASSTGTAVLDGYTF.

The sample holds a few counts of this clone. The CDR3 DNA follows: TGTGCCAGCAGCGTTAGGGGGGGATATACGCAGTATTTT. This translates into CASSVRGGYTQYF. J is TRBJ2-3 and V is TRBV9; the D gene is possibly TRBD2 (7 bases). V was shortened by 2 bases and J by 7 bases, with 11 bases between the two germline ends. Germline V lookup: CDR1 SGDLS, CDR2 YYNGEE. This CDR3 has 13 residues.

This clone was seen once. The J gene is TRBJ2-3, the V gene TRBV9, with unresolved D. Per germline, CDR1 SGDLS and CDR2 YYNGEE. The CDR3 consists of 12 residues. Trimming removed 4 bases from V and 3 bases from J, with 6 bases in between. The CDR3 DNA is TGTGCCAGCAGCTACCTAACAGATACGCAGTATTTT. Protein product: CASSYLTDTQYF. Full variable domain (remainder filled in from reference TRBV9 and TRBJ2-3): DSGVTQTPKHLITATGQRVTLRCSPRSGDLSVYWYQQSLDQGLQFLIQYYNGEERAKGNILERFSAQQFPDLHSELNLSSLELGDSALYFCASSYLTDTQYFGPGTRLTVL.

The gene calls are TRBV29-1 and TRBJ1-5; D is unclear. The CDR3 has 12 residues. Germline-derived CDR1 and CDR2 are SQVTM and ANQGSEA. The V and J ends lost 6 bases and 5 bases respectively, with 11 bases between them. The CDR3 region has the DNA TGCAGCGTCGCCGGGTCAGATCAGCCCCAGCATTTT. Its translation is CSVAGSDQPQHF. Full variable domain (rest looked up from reference TRBV29-1 and TRBJ1-5): SAVISQKPSRDICQRGTSLTIQCQVDSQVTMMFWYRQQPGQSLTLIATANQGSEATYESGFVIDKFPISRPNLTFSTLTVSNMSPEDSSIYLCSVAGSDQPQHFGDGTRLSIL.

The sample holds one count of this clone. J is TRBJ2-5 and V is TRBV2; 7 bases line up with TRBD1. The tail of the sequence fits TRBJ2-7 better, so the J call may be wrong. Per germline, CDR1 SNHLY and CDR2 FYNNEI. The CDR3 is made up of 15 amino acids. This CDR3 reads CASSPTGTASYEQYF. DNA of the CDR3: TGTGCCAGCAGTCCTACCGGGACAGCCTCCTACGAGCAGTACTTC.

The rearrangement joins TRBV5-8 to TRBJ1-4; maybe TRBD1 (5 bases). From germline, CDR1 is SGHTS and CDR2 YDEGEE. Trimming cost V 4 bases and J 4 bases, with 17 bases left between them. The CDR3 covers 16 residues. The CDR3 sequence is CASSLDAGTDNEKLFF. The DNA of the CDR3 is TGTGCCAGCAGCCTCGACGCCGGGACTGATAATGAAAAACTGTTTTTT.

Concerning this clone: A read error may produce the germline difference seen at one junction end. The CDR3 reads CASSSGLAGTDTQYF. CDR3 bases: TGTGCTAGCAGCTCGGGACTAGCGGGGACAGATACGCAGTATTTT. This chain uses TRBV7-7 with TRBJ2-3, with TRBD2 matching 13 bases. The CDR3 totals 15 residues. From germline, CDR1 is SSHAT and CDR2 FNYEAQ (reference sequence).

The chain links TRBV4-1 to TRBJ2-2; TRBD1 matches 10 bases. The CDR3 runs 15 residues. Per the germline V gene, CDR1 is MGHRA and CDR2 is YSYEKL. Unmatched junction bases numbered 4, after V lost 3 bases and J lost 6 bases. The DNA of the CDR3 is TGCGCCAGCAGCCAGGGAGGACAGGGGGCCGGGGAGCTGTTTTTT. Residues: CASSQGGQGAGELFF.

V is TRBV15 and J is TRBJ1-1, with D hard to call. Trimming shortened V by 0 bases and J by 1 base, and 9 bases separated the two germline ends. Germline lookup yields CDR1 LNHNV and CDR2 YYDKDF (reference sequence). This CDR3 is 15 amino acids long. The CDR3 here is CATSRDRRGNTEAFF. The CDR3 bases are TGTGCCACCAGCAGAGATAGGCGGGGGAACACTGAAGCTTTCTTT.